The clone carrying this T cell receptor (beta chain) was detected only once. This entry is derived from a study of T cell responses to AZD1222 COVID-19 vaccine. The V gene's germline CDR1 is SGDLS and CDR2 YYNGEE. This CDR3 has 13 residues. V was shortened by 4 bases and J by 9 bases, with 14 bases between the two germline ends. Sequencing was performed with immunoSEQ multiplex PCR; in TCRdb, only in-frame clones are kept and a portion is missing. The top ten hold more than 7.5% of the sample, which has 87,000 or so clones, around 89% seen once. The chain is built from TRBV9 and TRBJ2-1, with D possibly TRBD1 on 5 matching bases. The sample consisted of peripheral blood, taken on day 0 of AZD1222 vaccination. The TCR originated in an adult in good health. The CDR3 DNA follows: TGTGCCAGCAGCCCCACCATCCAGGGTGAGCAGTTCTTC. It yields the protein CASSPTIQGEQFF.